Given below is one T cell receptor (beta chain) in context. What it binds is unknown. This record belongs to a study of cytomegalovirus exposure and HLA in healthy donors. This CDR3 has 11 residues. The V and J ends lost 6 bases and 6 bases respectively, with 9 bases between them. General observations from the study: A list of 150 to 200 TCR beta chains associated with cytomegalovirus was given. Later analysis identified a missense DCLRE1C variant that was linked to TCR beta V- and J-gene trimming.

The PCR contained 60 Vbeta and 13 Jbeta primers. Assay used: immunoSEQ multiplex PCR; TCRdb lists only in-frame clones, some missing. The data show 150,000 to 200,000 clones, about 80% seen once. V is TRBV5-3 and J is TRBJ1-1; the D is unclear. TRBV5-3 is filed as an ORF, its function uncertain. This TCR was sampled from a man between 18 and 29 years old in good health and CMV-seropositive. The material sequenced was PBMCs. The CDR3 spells CARNSDSEAFF. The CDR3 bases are TGTGCCAGAAATAGCGACTCTGAAGCTTTCTTT.